One and the same sample provided the 17 T cell receptor beta chains below, sequenced in a study of shared clonotypes between healthy human individuals. The repertoire was sequenced with immunoSEQ multiplex PCR; TCRdb's copy has only in-frame clones and lacks some. In the table there are hundreds of thousands of clones, about 79% of which are singletons. The specimen was PBMCs. The origin of the receptors is a woman aged 40 to 50 in good health. Some clones in this sample may be carry-over from other donors' samples.

This chain connects TRBV29-1 to TRBJ2-7; 7 bases agree with TRBD1. The CDR3 spans 11 residues. The germline V gene encodes CDR1 SQVTM and CDR2 ANQGSEA. V gave up 7 bases and J gave up 4 bases; unmatched junction bases: 4. CDR3 residues: CSAGDSYEQYF. The DNA for the CDR3 is TGCAGCGCCGGGGACAGTTACGAGCAGTACTTC.

This chain links TRBV7-2 with TRBJ2-5; the match to TRBD2 covers 11 bases. V lost 0 bases and J lost 5; bases outside the gene matches: 8. Germline CDR1 is SGHTA and CDR2 is FQGNSA. The CDR3 is 17 residues long. The CDR3 bases are TGTGCCAGCAGCTTAGCTATGCTAGCGGGAGGTCTTGAGACCCAGTACTTC. Translating it yields CASSLAMLAGGLETQYF.

The chain couples TRBV30 to TRBJ2-1, with 10 bases identical to TRBD2. The CDR3 sequence is 15 residues long. The trim removed 2 bases at V and 2 bases at J, leaving 3 bases unmatched. The V gene's germline CDR1 is GTSNPN and CDR2 SVGIG (reference sequence). CDR3 in DNA: TGTGCCTGGAGTCTCGGACTAGCGGCCTACAATGAGCAGTTCTTC. Translation gives CAWSLGLAAYNEQFF.

CDR3 sequence: CASSLAGDEQYF. CDR3 bases: TGTGCCAGCAGCTTGGCCGGGGACGAGCAGTACTTC. The chain is built from TRBV5-4 and TRBJ2-7; tentative D call: TRBD2 (5 bases). The V gene's germline CDR1 is SGHNT and CDR2 YYREEE (reference sequence). This CDR3 has 12 amino acids. V was shortened by 0 bases and J by 5 bases, with 6 bases between the two germline ends.

This clone was observed a few times. CDR3 DNA: TGTGCCAGCAGCTTAGAGTCGGAGACCCAGTACTTC. Its translation: CASSLESETQYF. J is TRBJ2-5 and V is TRBV5-4; the D is unclear. Germline CDR1 is SGHNT and CDR2 is YYREEE (reference sequence). The ends were cut back, 2 bases at V and 5 bases at J, with 7 bases in the middle. This CDR3 is 12 amino acids long.

A few counts support this clone. V gene TRBV2 combines with J gene TRBJ1-5; D is uncertain. CDR1 SNHLY and CDR2 FYNNEI come from the germline V gene. This CDR3 has 15 amino acids. With 2 bases removed from V and 1 base from J, the gap between germline ends came to 9 bases. CDR3 protein: CASSEQRVSNQPQHF. In nucleotides, the CDR3 is TGTGCCAGCAGTGAACAAAGGGTGAGCAATCAGCCCCAGCATTTT.

V and J are TRBV14 and TRBJ2-3; perhaps TRBD1 as D (6 bases). This CDR3 is 15 amino acids long. V lost 0 bases and J lost 1, with 8 bases in between. CDR1 and CDR2 (germline): SGHDN, FVKESK. Written as DNA, the CDR3 is TGTGCCAGCAGCCAAGATTGGGGGCGCACAGATACGCAGTATTTT. This translates into CASSQDWGRTDTQYF.

This clone was seen only a few times. The chain couples TRBV27 to TRBJ1-2; a possible D gene is TRBD1 (6 bases). CDR1 and CDR2 (germline): MNHEY, SMNVEV (reference sequence). The CDR3 extends over 14 amino acids. CDR3 amino acids: CARTKRTAPYGYTF. As DNA, the CDR3 is TGTGCGAGAACCAAAAGGACAGCCCCATATGGCTACACCTTC.

The chain combines TRBV18 with TRBJ2-7; D might be TRBD2 (5 bases). The germline CDR1 and CDR2 sequences are KGHSH and LQKENI. The germline V and J ends were trimmed by 6 bases and 6 bases, with 12 bases remaining between them. CDR3 length: 12 residues. CDR3 in DNA: TGTGCCAGCTCCCTAGCTGGGTCCGAGCAGTACTTC. Translation: CASSLAGSEQYF.

This chain connects TRBV10-1 to TRBJ2-5; 9 bases agree with TRBD2. V lost 2 bases to trimming and J lost 5 bases; unmatched junction nucleotides: 9. The CDR3 runs to 16 residues. Germline V CDR1 and CDR2: WNHNN, SYGVQD (reference sequence). The CDR3 DNA follows: TGCGCCAGCAGTGAGAGGCCTAGCGGGAAGGGCGAGACCCAGTACTTC. This translates into CASSERPSGKGETQYF.

This chain uses TRBV29-1 with TRBJ2-2; weak D call: TRBD2 (6 bases). The ends were cut back, 4 bases at V and 6 bases at J, with 9 bases in the middle. The CDR3 totals 12 residues. Germline V CDR1 and CDR2: SQVTM, ANQGSEA. The CDR3 protein is CSVVTSPGELFF. The CDR3 bases are TGCAGCGTTGTGACTAGTCCCGGGGAGCTGTTTTTT.

V is TRBV19 and J is TRBJ1-2, with a weak D call TRBD1 (5 bases). Germline lookup yields CDR1 LNHDA and CDR2 SQIVND (reference sequence). Trimming cost V 7 bases and J 7 bases, with 19 bases left between them. This CDR3 is 14 amino acids long. The CDR3 coding sequence is TGTGCCAGTACCTTTACGCAGGGATTCCGTGGCTACACCTTC. This encodes CASTFTQGFRGYTF.

The V call is TRBV15, the J call TRBJ1-4, with 9 bases matching TRBD1. The CDR3 length is 20 residues. The germline V gene has CDR1 LNHNV and CDR2 YYDKDF (reference sequence). V trimming: 0 bases; J trimming: 2 bases; junction bases outside the gene matches: 13. CDR3 DNA sequence: TGTGCCACCAGCAGAGACCTCCCCGGACAGGGGCCCCTCACTAATGAAAAACTGTTTTTT. Its protein is CATSRDLPGQGPLTNEKLFF.

The chain is built from TRBV6-1 and TRBJ1-1, with D hard to call. The CDR3 extends over 14 amino acids. Trimming removed 1 base at V and 1 base at J, with 7 bases between. From germline, CDR1 is MNHNS and CDR2 SASEGT. This chain's CDR3 is CASSEGWQNTEAFF. The CDR3 bases are TGTGCCAGCAGTGAAGGTTGGCAGAACACTGAAGCTTTCTTT.

The CDR3 coding sequence is TGTGCCAGCAGTCTTAGGGGGCGACGCACAGATACGCAGTATTTT. Its protein is CASSLRGRRTDTQYF. The rearrangement joins TRBV28 to TRBJ2-3, with 7 bases aligning to TRBD1. With 5 bases clipped from V and 1 base from J, the junction kept 6 bases outside the gene matches. Germline CDR1 reads MDHEN; CDR2 reads SYDVKM. This CDR3 is 15 amino acids long.

A single count supports this clone. The chain links TRBV28 to TRBJ2-1, with TRBD2 matching 7 bases. The V gene end was trimmed by 6 bases and the J gene end by 8 bases; junction bases not matched to a gene: 16. From germline, CDR1 is MDHEN and CDR2 SYDVKM. This CDR3 is built from 16 residues. DNA for the CDR3: TGTGCCAGCAGCATTAATTGGTGGGAGGGCCGCGATGAGCAGTTCTTC. Protein: CASSINWWEGRDEQFF.

The chain carries TRBV6-6 and TRBJ2-3; D may correspond to TRBD1 or TRBD2 (5 bases each). From germline, CDR1 is MNHNY and CDR2 SVGAGI (reference sequence). Between the trimmed V and J ends, which lost 7 bases and 0 bases, there was a span of 11 bases. CDR3 length equals 14 residues. The DNA of the CDR3 is TGTGCCAGCAAATCGGGGCCTAGCACAGATACGCAGTATTTT. Protein sequence: CASKSGPSTDTQYF.